Below, 30 T cell receptor beta chains from the same sample are listed, as sequenced in a study of blood T cell repertoires in COVID-19 (dated by TCRdb to 2018 to 2021). The library was prepared using the immunoSEQ multiplex PCR assay. The source is immuneACCESS, and TCRdb retained only in-frame sequences with V and J called. Part of the clones is not carried over; for the studies checked, unresolved V genes explain less than half of this, and the remainder is unexplained. Here the sample has some 31,000 clones; nearly 95% occur a single time. The leading ten clones occupy around 5.5% of the sample. Material for sequencing was peripheral blood. The receptors derive from a human donor in a cohort sampled during active COVID-19.

The V call is TRBV3-1 (or the pseudogene TRBV3-2), the J call TRBJ1-1; TRBD1 aligns across 7 bases. Germline V CDR1 and CDR2: LGHDT, YNNKEL (reference sequence). This CDR3 has 14 amino acids. Trimming at V came to 3 bases and at J to 5 bases, leaving 6 bases not matched to a gene. CDR3 in amino acids: CASSQDRWLTEAFF. In nucleotides, the CDR3 is TGTGCCAGCAGCCAGGACAGGTGGCTGACTGAAGCTTTCTTT.

This chain uses TRBV10-1 with TRBJ2-1, with D uncertain. With 3 bases removed from V and 6 bases from J, the gap between germline ends came to 3 bases. CDR1 and CDR2 (germline): WNHNN, SYGVQD (reference sequence). This CDR3 is built from 11 residues. The CDR3 DNA sequence: TGCGCCAGCAGTGACAGCAATGAGCAGTTCTTC. Translating it yields CASSDSNEQFF.

CDR3 protein: CASSLTTGYQPQHF. The CDR3 DNA sequence: TGTGCCAGCAGTTTAACCACGGGATACCAGCCCCAGCATTTT. V and J are TRBV27 and TRBJ1-5, with unresolved D. The CDR3 has 14 residues. The germline V and J ends were trimmed by 2 bases and 7 bases, with 12 bases remaining between them. Germline V gives CDR1 MNHEY, CDR2 SMNVEV (reference sequence).

The chain recombines TRBV5-1 with TRBJ2-3, with TRBD2 matching over 9 bases. CDR1 and CDR2 (germline): SGHRS, YFSETQ. Losses at the gene ends were 0 bases for V and 4 bases for J; bases not matched to a gene: 9. The CDR3 is 17 amino acids. The CDR3 sequence: CASSLGSGGPPADTQYF. The CDR3 DNA reads as TGCGCCAGCAGCTTGGGCAGCGGGGGGCCCCCCGCAGATACGCAGTATTTT.

V gene TRBV5-4 combines with J gene TRBJ1-5; D is unresolved. The CDR3 covers 16 residues. CDR1 is SGHNT and CDR2 is YYREEE in the germline V gene (reference sequence). V was pared by 1 base and J by 5 bases, with 16 bases between. The CDR3 loop is CASSLYPGIVDQPQHF. CDR3 in DNA: TGTGCCAGCAGCTTGTATCCGGGTATAGTCGATCAGCCCCAGCATTTT. The full variable domain, with the rest looked up from reference TRBV5-4 and TRBJ1-5, is ETGVTQSPTHLIKTRGQQVTLRCSSQSGHNTVSWYQQALGQGPQFIFQYYREEENGRGNFPPRFSGLQFPNYSSELNVNALELDDSALYLCASSLYPGIVDQPQHFGDGTRLSIL.

The V gene is TRBV30, the J gene TRBJ1-6; 7 nucleotides match TRBD1. Germline CDR1 and CDR2: GTSNPN and SVGIG (reference sequence). The CDR3 length is 14 residues. V lost 5 bases to trimming and J lost 6 bases; unmatched junction nucleotides: 7. The CDR3 coding sequence is TGTGCCTGGCTTTCCGGGACAGTTAATTCACCCCTCCACTTT. Its protein product is CAWLSGTVNSPLHF. Complete variable domain (other parts from reference TRBV30 and TRBJ1-6): SQTIHQWPATLVQPVGSPLSLECTVEGTSNPNLYWYRQAAGRGLQLLFYSVGIGQISSEVPQNLSASRPQDRQFILSSKKLLLSDSGFYLCAWLSGTVNSPLHFGNGTRLTVT.

The chain couples TRBV19 to TRBJ1-5; possible D gene TRBD1, 6 bases. The CDR3 is 14 residues long. CDR1 is LNHDA and CDR2 is SQIVND in the germline V gene (reference sequence). V shed 4 bases and J shed 3 bases, with 10 bases lying between them. The CDR3 nucleotides read TGTGCCAGTAGTAGACGGACAGTCAATCAGCCCCAGCATTTT. Encoded protein: CASSRRTVNQPQHF. Combining the CDR3 with reference TRBV19 and TRBJ1-5 gives the whole variable domain DGGITQSPKYLFRKEGQNVTLSCEQNLNHDAMYWYRQDPGQGLRLIYYSQIVNDFQKGDIAEGYSVSREKKESFPLTVTSAQKNPTAFYLCASSRRTVNQPQHFGDGTRLSIL.

V gene TRBV18 combines with J gene TRBJ1-2; D is uncertain. V shed 6 bases and J shed 8 bases, with 16 bases lying between them. There are 13 residues in the CDR3. Germline V gives CDR1 KGHSH, CDR2 LQKENI. This chain's CDR3 is CASSFERTGGYTF. CDR3 nucleotide sequence: TGTGCCAGCTCTTTCGAGAGGACTGGGGGCTACACCTTC.

This rearrangement joins TRBV3-1 (or the pseudogene TRBV3-2) to TRBJ1-1; unclear D gene. CDR3 size: 15 residues. Trimming removed 0 bases at V and 2 bases at J, with 10 bases between. Germline V lookup: CDR1 LGHDT, CDR2 YNNKEL (reference sequence). CDR3 sequence: CASSQDEGSNTEAFF. As DNA, the CDR3 is TGTGCCAGCAGCCAAGACGAGGGCAGCAACACTGAAGCTTTCTTT.

This clone was seen more than once but under ten times. The chain has TRBV5-6 and TRBJ1-1; 8 bases map to TRBD1. CDR3 length equals 15 residues. With V trimmed by 3 bases and J by 1 base, 5 bases remained unmatched. From germline, CDR1 is SGHDT and CDR2 YYEEEE. The CDR3 nucleotides are TGTGCCAGCAGCTCAGCGGGGACAGGGAACACTGAAGCTTTCTTT. It translates to CASSSAGTGNTEAFF.

The V gene is TRBV15, the J gene TRBJ1-6; D ambiguous. The germline CDR1 and CDR2 sequences are LNHNV and YYDKDF (reference sequence). Trimming took 1 base from V and 6 from J, leaving 10 bases between them. CDR3 length: 15 residues. DNA for the CDR3: TGTGCCACCAGCAGAGGGGGAGACCTTAATTCACCCCTCCACTTT. Its protein is CATSRGGDLNSPLHF.

The V gene is TRBV6-4, the J gene TRBJ2-2; perhaps TRBD1 as D (6 bases). Germline V gene lookup returns CDR1 MRHNA and CDR2 SNTAGT. V lost 0 bases to trimming and J lost 3 bases, with 8 bases between them. The CDR3 sequence is 15 residues long. The CDR3 sequence is CASSDSRQDTGELFF. The CDR3 coding sequence is TGTGCCAGCAGTGACTCTCGACAGGACACCGGGGAGCTGTTTTTT.

This clone is a singleton in its sample. The chain uses TRBV10-1 and TRBJ2-1, with 9 positions matching TRBD2. Trimming removed 4 bases from V and 8 bases from J; junction bases left unmatched: 6. This CDR3 has 14 amino acids. The germline V gene encodes CDR1 WNHNN and CDR2 SYGVQD (reference sequence). CDR3: CASSVGTSRDEQFF. CDR3 in DNA: TGCGCCAGCAGTGTAGGGACTAGCCGAGATGAGCAGTTCTTC.

The J gene is TRBJ2-1, the V gene TRBV5-5, with TRBD2 as a possible D gene (6 bases). Germline V lookup: CDR1 SGHKS, CDR2 YYEKEE (reference sequence). V was trimmed by 5 bases and J by 11 bases, leaving 17 bases between them. CDR3 length: 13 residues. In DNA form, the CDR3 reads TGTGCCAGCAGGTTTGGGAGGTCAAATAAGCAGTTCTTC. Its protein product is CASRFGRSNKQFF.

The gene calls are TRBV2 and TRBJ2-1, with D possibly matching TRBD1 (6 bases). The V and J ends lost 2 bases and 4 bases respectively, with 12 bases between them. Germline CDR1 reads SNHLY; CDR2 reads FYNNEI. This CDR3 has 15 residues. Here the CDR3 reads CASSELAGEYNEQFF. The CDR3 nucleotides read TGTGCCAGCAGTGAATTGGCAGGGGAGTACAATGAGCAGTTCTTC.

This clone appeared once. V gene TRBV4-2 combines with J gene TRBJ2-1; 15 bases align to TRBD2. Germline V gives CDR1 LGHNA, CDR2 YNFKEQ. The V segment lost 3 bases and the J segment 7 bases; nucleotides outside the gene matches: 7. The CDR3 covers 17 residues. The CDR3 nucleotides are TGTGCCAGCAGCCACGAAACCGGGACTAGCGGGAGGAATGAGCAGTTCTTC. Amino acids: CASSHETGTSGRNEQFF.

V usage is TRBV7-3 and J usage is TRBJ1-1; 7 nucleotides agree with TRBD1. Unmatched junction bases numbered 9, after V lost 5 bases and J lost 3 bases. Germline V gene lookup returns CDR1 SGHTA and CDR2 FQGTGA. CDR3 length: 15 residues. In nucleotides, the CDR3 is TGTGCCAGCAGCGCGGAACAGGGGAGAGACACTGAAGCTTTCTTT. Amino acid sequence: CASSAEQGRDTEAFF. Full variable domain (missing parts from reference TRBV7-3 and TRBJ1-1): GAGVSQTPSNKVTEKGKYVELRCDPISGHTALYWYRQSLGQGPEFLIYFQGTGAADDSGLPNDRFFAVRPEGSVSTLKIQRTERGDSAVYLCASSAEQGRDTEAFFGQGTRLTVV.

The V call is TRBV6-6, the J call TRBJ2-1; TRBD2 might be the D (5 bases). Per the germline V gene, CDR1 is MNHNY and CDR2 is SVGAGI (reference sequence). Deletions cut 0 bases from V and 1 base from J, with 10 bases between. CDR3 length equals 16 residues. The CDR3 spells CASSYSLPGSYNEQFF. The CDR3 coding sequence is TGTGCCAGCAGTTACTCCCTGCCGGGGTCCTACAATGAGCAGTTCTTC.

The gene calls are TRBV30 and TRBJ1-6; 9 nucleotides line up with TRBD1. Germline V gene lookup returns CDR1 GTSNPN and CDR2 SVGIG (reference sequence). After removal of 4 bases from V and 10 bases from J, the junction contained 5 bases not matched to a gene. The CDR3 loop spans 13 amino acids. CDR3 DNA: TGTGCCTGGAAGCGGACAGGGGAGTCACCCCTCCACTTT. Its protein product is CAWKRTGESPLHF. The complete variable domain, with remaining parts taken from reference TRBV30 and TRBJ1-6, reads SQTIHQWPATLVQPVGSPLSLECTVEGTSNPNLYWYRQAAGRGLQLLFYSVGIGQISSEVPQNLSASRPQDRQFILSSKKLLLSDSGFYLCAWKRTGESPLHFGNGTRLTVT.

The J gene is TRBJ2-3, the V gene TRBV13; 7 nucleotides agree with TRBD2. V gave up 2 bases and J gave up 2 bases; unmatched junction bases: 28. This CDR3 comprises 23 residues. Per the germline V gene, CDR1 is PRHDT and CDR2 is FYEKMQ (reference sequence). CDR3 protein: CASSLQISPLLVSRRDYTDTQYF. The CDR3 nucleotides are TGTGCCAGCAGCTTACAAATAAGTCCATTACTAGTCTCCCGGCGGGACTACACAGATACGCAGTATTTT.

The genes are TRBV5-1 and TRBJ1-1; D is unresolved. V was cut by 4 bases and J by 1 base, with 11 bases left in between. Germline V gene sequence: CDR1 SGHRS, CDR2 YFSETQ. This CDR3 region has 14 residues. CDR3 residues: CASSLTGQNTEAFF. The CDR3 region has the DNA TGCGCCAGCAGCCTAACTGGGCAGAACACTGAAGCTTTCTTT.

The rearrangement uses TRBV20-1 and TRBJ2-3; D ambiguous. CDR1 and CDR2 (germline): DFQATT, SNEGSKA (reference sequence). The CDR3 is made up of 11 amino acids. V lost 7 bases to trimming and J lost 10 bases, with 15 bases between them. The CDR3 protein is CSVASLNSQYF. The CDR3 coding sequence is TGCAGTGTAGCCAGCTTGAATTCGCAGTATTTT.

The chain recombines TRBV5-1 with TRBJ2-7; tentative D call: TRBD1 (6 bases). Germline CDR1 reads SGHRS; CDR2 reads YFSETQ. Trimming took 2 bases from V and 0 from J, leaving 9 bases between them. This CDR3 region has 14 residues. The CDR3 coding sequence is TGCGCCAGCAGCTTCGGACAGACCTCCTACGAGCAGTACTTC. This translates into CASSFGQTSYEQYF.

The rearrangement uses TRBV28 and TRBJ1-6, with 7 bases lining up with TRBD1. Germline values: CDR1 MDHEN, CDR2 SYDVKM. Trimming removed 6 bases from V and 10 bases from J; junction bases left unmatched: 9. This CDR3 has 14 amino acids. CDR3 in amino acids: CASSLNRGRSPLHF. The CDR3, as DNA: TGTGCCAGCAGCCTCAACAGGGGCAGGTCACCCCTCCACTTT.

V usage is TRBV4-1 and J usage is TRBJ2-5; no clear D gene. Germline lookup yields CDR1 MGHRA and CDR2 YSYEKL. CDR3 length: 13 amino acids. With 3 bases removed from V and 5 bases from J, the gap between germline ends came to 10 bases. The chain's CDR3 is CASSQLVKETQYF. DNA of the CDR3: TGCGCCAGCAGCCAGTTAGTGAAGGAGACCCAGTACTTC.

The rearrangement links TRBV18 to TRBJ1-2, with D maybe TRBD1 (6 bases). CDR3 size: 15 residues. Germline V gene sequence: CDR1 KGHSH, CDR2 LQKENI. The V and J ends lost 3 bases and 4 bases respectively, with 15 bases between them. This CDR3 is CASSPTEQGLYGYTF. CDR3 bases: TGTGCCAGCTCACCCACCGAGCAGGGGCTCTATGGCTACACCTTC.

This chain links TRBV7-9 with TRBJ2-3, with TRBD2 matching 13 bases. Germline-derived CDR1 and CDR2 are SEHNR and FQNEAQ (reference sequence). V trimming: 5 bases; J trimming: 8 bases; junction bases outside the gene matches: 13. The CDR3 is 17 residues long. Here the CDR3 DNA reads TGTGCCAGCAGCAGCTGGACTAGCGGGGGCCAGGGGCGTACGCAGTATTTT. It is translated as CASSSWTSGGQGRTQYF.

The chain employs TRBV19 and TRBJ1-1; 8 nucleotides agree with TRBD1. The V gene end was trimmed by 4 bases and the J gene end by 3 bases; junction bases not matched to a gene: 16. The CDR3 is made up of 18 amino acids. Germline V gives CDR1 LNHDA, CDR2 SQIVND (reference sequence). CDR3 loop: CASSTGPGTGIRDTEAFF. The CDR3 bases are TGTGCCAGTAGTACCGGTCCCGGGACAGGCATACGGGACACTGAAGCTTTCTTT.

The sample holds one count of this clone. V gene TRBV4-1 combines with J gene TRBJ2-2; 7 bases agree with TRBD2. Trimming removed 6 bases from V and 0 bases from J; junction bases left unmatched: 4. The CDR3 extends over 15 amino acids. CDR1 and CDR2 (germline): MGHRA, YSYEKL. The CDR3 sequence: CASSLGLPNTGELFF. The CDR3 DNA reads TGCGCCAGCAGTCTGGGACTACCGAACACCGGGGAGCTGTTTTTT.

This rearrangement joins TRBV11-3 to TRBJ2-4, with 7 nucleotides matching TRBD2. Germline CDR1 reads SGHNT; CDR2 reads YENEEA. This CDR3 is 16 amino acids long. Trimming took 1 base from V and 0 from J; bases not matched to a gene: 3. The CDR3 DNA is TGTGCCAGCAGCTTAGCGGGCGGGAGAGCCAAAAACATTCAGTACTTC. Amino acids: CASSLAGGRAKNIQYF.